The entry below describes one T cell receptor beta chain. What it binds is not known. V was pared by 4 bases and J by 5 bases, with 14 bases between. The CDR3 has 14 residues. Germline-derived CDR1 and CDR2 are DFQATT and SNEGSKA (reference sequence). These data are taken from a study of T-cell memory formation after mild COVID-19. General study results and limits: The study detected some responding clones in pre-infection memory, suggesting cross-reactive memory joined. Nothing confirmed that second-wave clones peaking on day 37 were specific for SARS-CoV-2. Day 15 to 85 contractors were CD4/CD8 balanced; later expanders leaned CD4+.

One entry per CDR3 protein results from TCRdb running MiXCR on the 5' RACE reads. The data contain about 620,000 distinct CDR3 sequences, approximately 18% of them singletons. The rearrangement uses TRBV20-1 and TRBJ2-2, with TRBD2 as a possible D gene (6 bases). The source of this sequence is an adult woman who had mild COVID-19 (a few samples of this study predate the infection). Cell type and time point are not known. Sequences were obtained from PBMCs or a T cell subset sorted from them (not recorded which). The CDR3 DNA sequence: TGCAGTGCTATCAGGGTGGAGGGTACCGGGGAGCTGTTTTTT. Amino acid sequence: CSAIRVEGTGELFF.